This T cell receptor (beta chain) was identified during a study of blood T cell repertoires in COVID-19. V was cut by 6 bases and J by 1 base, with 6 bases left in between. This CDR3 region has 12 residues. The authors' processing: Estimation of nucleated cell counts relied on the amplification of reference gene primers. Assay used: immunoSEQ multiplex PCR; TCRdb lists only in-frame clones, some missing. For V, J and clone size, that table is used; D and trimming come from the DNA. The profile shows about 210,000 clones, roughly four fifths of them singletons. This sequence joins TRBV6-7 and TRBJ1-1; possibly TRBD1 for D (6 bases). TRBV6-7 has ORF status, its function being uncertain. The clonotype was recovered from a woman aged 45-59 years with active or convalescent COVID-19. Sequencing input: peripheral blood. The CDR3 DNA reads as TGTGCCAGCAGACAGGGGAACACTGAAGCTTTCTTT. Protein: CASRQGNTEAFF.